This T cell receptor beta chain was captured in a study of blood T cell repertoires in COVID-19. Study-wide context: Collection of acute and convalescent COVID-19 samples took place in the United States, Italy and Spain. T cells, B-cell-depleted T cells, or PBMCs provided the cDNA or gDNA that served as material.

In the original workflow: Amplified reference gene primers provided the basis for estimating nucleated cell counts. Clones were read by immunoSEQ multiplex PCR, and TCRdb kept only the in-frame ones, dropping some. V and J calls and clone size follow that table, whereas D and trimming were derived from the DNA. The data contain around 300,000 clones, about 85% of them singletons. V lost 6 bases, J lost 10 bases, and 22 bases lay in between. CDR1 SNHLY and CDR2 FYNNEI come from the germline V gene. This CDR3 is 15 amino acids long. The TCR comes from a woman aged 45-65 years with active or convalescent COVID-19. The V gene is TRBV2, the J gene TRBJ2-1, with D possibly TRBD1 on 5 matching bases. The specimen sequenced was peripheral blood. The CDR3: CASSGSWGRIEEQFF. The CDR3 region has the DNA TGTGCCAGCAGCGGATCGTGGGGCCGTATTGAGGAGCAGTTCTTC.